Sequencing of this T cell receptor beta chain was carried out in a study of CD8+ T cells in alopecia areata. As the sequencing template, cDNA was produced by extracting RNA and reverse transcribing it. The repertoire was sequenced with immunoSEQ multiplex PCR; TCRdb's copy has only in-frame clones and lacks some. Of around 300,000 clones listed, around 64% are singletons. Only a few counts were recorded for this clone. Its target is not known. V shed 4 bases and J shed 1 base, with 7 bases lying between them. The length of the CDR3 is 14 residues. CDR1 and CDR2 (germline): SEHNR, FQNEAQ (reference sequence). Findings and caveats of the study: Patients shared TCRs less clearly than mice did, possibly owing to HLA.

Treatment here: oral pan-JAK inhibitor, 5-10 mg twice daily. Alopecia areata patients provided lesional scalp punch biopsies and peripheral blood. This rearrangement joins TRBV7-9 to TRBJ2-2; TRBD1 might be the D (5 bases). The sequences come from CD4+ T cells sorted from blood, collected at roughly week 52, from a patient treated with tofacitinib. The receptor comes from a human donor with alopecia areata. CDR3 DNA sequence: TGTGCCAGCAGCTCCAGGGTGAACACCGGGGAGCTGTTTTTT. It yields the protein CASSSRVNTGELFF.